This T cell receptor beta chain was observed in a study of cytomegalovirus exposure and HLA in healthy donors. Amplification used 60 Vbeta primers and 13 Jbeta primers. The data were produced by immunoSEQ multiplex PCR, yet TCRdb's version contains in-frame clones alone and is incomplete. Of roughly 280,000 clones in the sample, 65% to 85% were seen once. The specimen sequenced was PBMCs. The clonotype comes from a female donor in good health and CMV-seronegative.

CDR3 coding DNA: TGTGCCAGCTCACCTGGGACTAGCGGGACCGGAGAGCAGTACTTC. Translating gives CASSPGTSGTGEQYF. V is TRBV18 and J is TRBJ2-7; 13 nucleotides align to TRBD2. The germline V gene encodes CDR1 KGHSH and CDR2 LQKENI. V shed 3 bases and J 7 bases; nucleotides not matched to a gene: 6. This CDR3 contains 15 residues.